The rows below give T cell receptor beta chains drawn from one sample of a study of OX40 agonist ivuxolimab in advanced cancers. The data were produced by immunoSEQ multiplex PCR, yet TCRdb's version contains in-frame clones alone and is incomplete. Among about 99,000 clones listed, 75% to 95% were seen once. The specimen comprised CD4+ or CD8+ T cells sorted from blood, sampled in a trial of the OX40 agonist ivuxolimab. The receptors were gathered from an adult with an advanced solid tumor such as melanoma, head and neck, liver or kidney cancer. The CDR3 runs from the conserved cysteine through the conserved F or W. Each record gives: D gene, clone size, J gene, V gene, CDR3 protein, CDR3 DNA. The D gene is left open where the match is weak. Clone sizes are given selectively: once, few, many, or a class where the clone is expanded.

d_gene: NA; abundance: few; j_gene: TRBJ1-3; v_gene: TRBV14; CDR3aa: CASSQGPGNTIYF; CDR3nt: TGTGCCAGCAGCCAGGGACCTGGAAACACCATATATTTT
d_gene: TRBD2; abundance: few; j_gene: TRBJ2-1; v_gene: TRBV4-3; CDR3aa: CASSQDLLTSGRTGSYNEQFF; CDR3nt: TGCGCCAGCAGCCAAGATCTTCTAACTAGCGGGAGGACGGGGTCCTACAATGAGCAGTTCTTC
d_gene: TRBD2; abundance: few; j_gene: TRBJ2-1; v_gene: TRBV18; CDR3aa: CASSLGTSGNYNEQFF; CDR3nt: TGTGCCAGCTCACTCGGGACTAGCGGTAACTACAATGAGCAGTTCTTC
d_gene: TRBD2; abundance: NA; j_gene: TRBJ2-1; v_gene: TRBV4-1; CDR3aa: CASSQALSGLSNEQFF; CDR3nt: TGCGCCAGCAGCCAAGCGCTTAGCGGGTTGAGCAATGAGCAGTTCTTC
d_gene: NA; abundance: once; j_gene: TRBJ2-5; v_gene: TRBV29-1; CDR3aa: CSVVKGDETQYF; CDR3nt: TGCAGCGTTGTCAAGGGGGATGAGACCCAGTACTTC
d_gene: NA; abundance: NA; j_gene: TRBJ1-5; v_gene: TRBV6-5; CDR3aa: CASRRTNQPQHF; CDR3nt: TGTGCCAGCAGACGGACCAATCAGCCCCAGCATTTT
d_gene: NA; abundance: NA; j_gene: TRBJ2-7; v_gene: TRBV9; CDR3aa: CASSVTLGAYEQYF; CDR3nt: TGTGCCAGCAGCGTAACCCTGGGGGCGTACGAGCAGTACTTC
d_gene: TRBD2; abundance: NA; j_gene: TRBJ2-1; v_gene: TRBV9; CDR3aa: CASSDIQGTGLAGLNEQFF; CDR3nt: TGTGCCAGCAGCGACATACAGGGAACGGGACTAGCGGGTCTAAATGAGCAGTTCTTC
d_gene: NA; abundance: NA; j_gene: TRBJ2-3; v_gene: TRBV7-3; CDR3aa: CASSSGLSGDTQYF; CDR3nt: TGTGCCAGCAGTTCGGGGCTTAGCGGAGATACGCAGTATTTT
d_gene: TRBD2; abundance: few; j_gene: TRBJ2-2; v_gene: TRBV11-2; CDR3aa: CASSYRAGRGTGELFF; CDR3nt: TGTGCCAGCAGCTACCGGGCCGGGAGGGGCACCGGGGAGCTGTTTTTT
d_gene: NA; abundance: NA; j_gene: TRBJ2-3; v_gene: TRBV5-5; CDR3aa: CASSFRDTDTQYF; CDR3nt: TGTGCCAGCAGCTTCAGGGACACAGATACGCAGTATTTT
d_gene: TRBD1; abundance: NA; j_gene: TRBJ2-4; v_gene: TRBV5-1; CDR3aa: CASSSWTGLAKNIQYF; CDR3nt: TGCGCCAGCAGCTCCTGGACAGGTCTAGCCAAAAACATTCAGTACTTC
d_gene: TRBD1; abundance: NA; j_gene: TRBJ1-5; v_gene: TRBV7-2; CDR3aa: CASSWGQGASQPQHF; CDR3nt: TGTGCCAGCAGCTGGGGACAGGGGGCATCTCAGCCCCAGCATTTT
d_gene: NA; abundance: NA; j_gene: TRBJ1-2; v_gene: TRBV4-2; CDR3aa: CASSQVGPGAPYGYTF; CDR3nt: TGTGCCAGCAGCCAAGTCGGTCCAGGAGCCCCCTATGGCTACACCTTC
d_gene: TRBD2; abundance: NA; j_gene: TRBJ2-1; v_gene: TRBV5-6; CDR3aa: CASSHGTRGAYNEQFF; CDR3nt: TGTGCCAGCAGCCACGGGACTAGGGGGGCCTACAATGAGCAGTTCTTC
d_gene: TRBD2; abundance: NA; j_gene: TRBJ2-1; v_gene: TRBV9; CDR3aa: CASSVGTSGYNEQFF; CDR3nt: TGTGCCAGCAGCGTTGGGACTAGCGGTTACAATGAGCAGTTCTTC
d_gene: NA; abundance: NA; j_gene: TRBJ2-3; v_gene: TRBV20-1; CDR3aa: CSASHSDTQYF; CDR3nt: TGCAGTGCTAGTCATTCGGATACGCAGTATTTT
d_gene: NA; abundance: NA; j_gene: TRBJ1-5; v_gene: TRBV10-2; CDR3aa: CASSESLRGSNQPQHF; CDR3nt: TGCGCCAGCAGTGAGAGTCTTCGGGGAAGCAATCAGCCCCAGCATTTT
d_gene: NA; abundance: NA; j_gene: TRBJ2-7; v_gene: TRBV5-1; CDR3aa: CASSLPDPLLEQYF; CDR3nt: TGCGCCAGCAGCTTACCAGACCCTCTCTTGGAGCAGTACTTC
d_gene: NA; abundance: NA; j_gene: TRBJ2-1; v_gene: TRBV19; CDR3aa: CASSPLWPSYNEQFF; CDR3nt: TGTGCCAGTAGTCCACTCTGGCCTTCCTACAATGAGCAGTTCTTC
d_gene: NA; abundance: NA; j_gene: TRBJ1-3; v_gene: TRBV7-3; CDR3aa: CASSQRDSGTIYF; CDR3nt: TGTGCCAGCAGCCAACGGGATTCTGGCACCATATATTTT
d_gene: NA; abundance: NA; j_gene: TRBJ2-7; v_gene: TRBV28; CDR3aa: CASSPRFRGFSYEQYF; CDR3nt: TGTGCCAGCAGTCCTCGATTCAGAGGTTTCTCCTACGAGCAGTACTTC
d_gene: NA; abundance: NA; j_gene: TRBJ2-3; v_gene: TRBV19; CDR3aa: CASSIGPPVTDTQYF; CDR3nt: TGTGCCAGTAGTATAGGACCGCCCGTCACAGATACGCAGTATTTT
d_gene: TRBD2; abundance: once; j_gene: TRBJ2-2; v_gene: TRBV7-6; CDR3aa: CASSRLAGVGGELFF; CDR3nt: TGTGCCAGCAGCCGACTAGCGGGAGTAGGCGGGGAGCTGTTTTTT
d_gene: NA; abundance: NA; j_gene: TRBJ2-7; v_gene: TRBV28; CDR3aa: CASSLASVGPFEQYF; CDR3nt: TGTGCCAGCAGTTTAGCTAGCGTGGGGCCTTTCGAGCAGTACTTC
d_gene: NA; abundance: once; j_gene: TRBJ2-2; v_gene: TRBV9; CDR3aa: CASSLGPTGELFF; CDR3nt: TGTGCCAGCAGCTTAGGTCCCACCGGGGAGCTGTTTTTT
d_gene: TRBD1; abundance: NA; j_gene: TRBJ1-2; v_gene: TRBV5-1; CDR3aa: CASSIGTGGYGYTF; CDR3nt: TGCGCCAGCAGCATCGGGACAGGGGGCTATGGCTACACCTTC
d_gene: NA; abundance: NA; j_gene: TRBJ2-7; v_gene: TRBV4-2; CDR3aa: CASSQDVHRGDEQYF; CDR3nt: TGTGCCAGCAGCCAAGATGTCCACCGAGGCGACGAGCAGTACTTC
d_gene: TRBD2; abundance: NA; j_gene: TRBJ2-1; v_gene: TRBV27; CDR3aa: CASSLSWTSGSNEQFF; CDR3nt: TGTGCCAGCAGTTTATCGTGGACTAGCGGGAGCAATGAGCAGTTCTTC
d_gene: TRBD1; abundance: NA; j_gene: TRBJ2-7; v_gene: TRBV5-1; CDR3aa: CASSLQGLLGEQYF; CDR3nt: TGCGCCAGCAGCTTACAGGGGCTTCTAGGGGAGCAGTACTTC
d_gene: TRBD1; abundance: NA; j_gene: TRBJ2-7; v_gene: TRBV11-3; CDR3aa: CASPKKGQASYEQYF; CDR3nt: TGTGCCAGCCCAAAGAAGGGACAGGCATCCTACGAGCAGTACTTC
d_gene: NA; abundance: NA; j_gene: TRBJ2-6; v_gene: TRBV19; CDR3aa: CASRGSGSGANVLTF; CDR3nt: TGTGCCAGTAGGGGGTCCGGGTCTGGGGCCAACGTCCTGACTTTC
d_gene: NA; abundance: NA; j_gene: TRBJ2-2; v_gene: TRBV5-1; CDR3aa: CASSPGWAQPPNTGELFF; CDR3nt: TGCGCCAGCAGCCCGGGGTGGGCCCAACCGCCGAACACCGGGGAGCTGTTTTTT
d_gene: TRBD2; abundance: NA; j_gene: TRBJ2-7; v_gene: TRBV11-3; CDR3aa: CASSSSGSNEQYF; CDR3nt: TGTGCCAGCAGCTCAAGCGGGAGTAACGAGCAGTACTTC
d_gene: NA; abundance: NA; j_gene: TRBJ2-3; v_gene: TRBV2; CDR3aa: CASSTSGSGDTQYF; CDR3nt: TGTGCCAGCAGTACCTCCGGGAGCGGAGATACGCAGTATTTT
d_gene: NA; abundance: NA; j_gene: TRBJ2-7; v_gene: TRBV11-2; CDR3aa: CASRPLSGPYEQYF; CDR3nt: TGTGCCAGCAGGCCTCTGAGCGGGCCCTACGAGCAGTACTTC
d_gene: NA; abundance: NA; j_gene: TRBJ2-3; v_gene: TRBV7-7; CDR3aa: CASSLGGLSTDTQYF; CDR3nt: TGTGCCAGCAGCTTAGGCGGGCTTAGCACAGATACGCAGTATTTT
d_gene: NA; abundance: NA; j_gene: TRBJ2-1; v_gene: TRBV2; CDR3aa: CASSRPSGNEQFF; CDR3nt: TGTGCCAGCAGCCGGCCGAGCGGCAATGAGCAGTTCTTC
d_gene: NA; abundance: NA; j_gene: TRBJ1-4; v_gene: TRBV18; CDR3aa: CASSPGLGAFGEKLFF; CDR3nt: TGTGCCAGCTCACCAGGGCTGGGGGCGTTCGGTGAAAAACTGTTTTTT
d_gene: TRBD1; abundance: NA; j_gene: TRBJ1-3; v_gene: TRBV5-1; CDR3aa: CASSLVQGVSGNTIYF; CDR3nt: TGCGCCAGCAGCTTGGTCCAGGGGGTTTCTGGAAACACCATATATTTT
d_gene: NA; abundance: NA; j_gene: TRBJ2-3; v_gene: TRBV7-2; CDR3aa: CASSPFTDTQYF; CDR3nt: TGTGCCAGCAGCCCTTTTACAGATACGCAGTATTTT
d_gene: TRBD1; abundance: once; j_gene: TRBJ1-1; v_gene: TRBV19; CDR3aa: CASSNRQGGTEAFF; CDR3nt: TGTGCCAGTAGTAACCGACAGGGGGGCACTGAAGCTTTCTTT
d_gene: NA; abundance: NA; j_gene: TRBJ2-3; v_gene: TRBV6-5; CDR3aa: CASSSLGGQGADTQYF; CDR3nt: TGTGCCAGCAGTTCCCTTGGCGGCCAGGGCGCAGATACGCAGTATTTT
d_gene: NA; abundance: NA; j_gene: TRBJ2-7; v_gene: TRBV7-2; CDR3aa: CASSLVDSNYEQYF; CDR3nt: TGTGCCAGCAGCTTAGTTGACAGCAACTACGAGCAGTACTTC
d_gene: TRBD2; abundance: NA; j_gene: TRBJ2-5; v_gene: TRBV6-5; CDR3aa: CASSYSLAGEETQYF; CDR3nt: TGTGCCAGCAGTTACTCACTAGCGGGAGAAGAGACCCAGTACTTC
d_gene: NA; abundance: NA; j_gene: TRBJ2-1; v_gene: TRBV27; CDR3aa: CASSSRPRNEQFF; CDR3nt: TGTGCCAGCAGTTCCAGACCTCGCAATGAGCAGTTCTTC
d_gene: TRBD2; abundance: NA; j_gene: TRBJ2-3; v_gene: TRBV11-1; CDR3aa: CASSASTSGRSTDTQYF; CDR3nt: TGTGCCAGCAGCGCTTCGACTAGCGGGAGGTCTACTGATACGCAGTATTTT
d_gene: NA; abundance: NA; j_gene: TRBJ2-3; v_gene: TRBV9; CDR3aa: CASSVAASRDTQYF; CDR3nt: TGTGCCAGCAGCGTAGCTGCTAGTCGAGATACGCAGTATTTT
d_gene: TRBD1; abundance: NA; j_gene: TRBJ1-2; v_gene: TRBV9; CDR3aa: CASSPGTDYGYTF; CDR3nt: TGTGCCAGCAGCCCCGGGACAGATTATGGCTACACCTTC
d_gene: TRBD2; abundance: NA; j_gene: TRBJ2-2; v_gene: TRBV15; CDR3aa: CATSRDRGVMREGSGELFF; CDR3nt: TGTGCCACCAGCAGAGATCGTGGCGTCATGAGGGAGGGCAGCGGGGAGCTGTTTTTT
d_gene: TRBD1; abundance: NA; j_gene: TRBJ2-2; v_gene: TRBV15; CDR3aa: CATSRADTGGDTGELFF; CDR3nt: TGTGCCACCAGCAGGGCTGACACAGGGGGAGACACCGGGGAGCTGTTTTTT
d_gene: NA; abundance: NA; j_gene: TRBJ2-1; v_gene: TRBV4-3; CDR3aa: CASSQVAHNEQFF; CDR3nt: TGCGCCAGCAGCCAAGTAGCCCACAATGAGCAGTTCTTC
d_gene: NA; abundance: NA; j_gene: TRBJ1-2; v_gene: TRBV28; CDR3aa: CASAGRGAGNYGYTF; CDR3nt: TGTGCCAGCGCCGGAAGGGGGGCAGGGAACTATGGCTACACCTTC
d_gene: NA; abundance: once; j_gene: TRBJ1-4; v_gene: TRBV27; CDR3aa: CASRPTGGGVNEKLFF; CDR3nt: TGTGCCAGCAGACCGACTGGTGGGGGGGTTAATGAAAAACTGTTTTTT
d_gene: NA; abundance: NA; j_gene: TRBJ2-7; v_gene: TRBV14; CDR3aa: CASSQLGTGFYEQYF; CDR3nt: TGTGCCAGCAGCCAATTGGGTACAGGGTTCTACGAGCAGTACTTC